A selection of T cell receptor beta chains follows, all from one sample in a study of blood T cells in healthy people across ages. TCRdb ran MiXCR on the 5' RACE reads and lists one entry per CDR3 protein. This table has over a million distinct CDR3 sequences, approximately 60% appearing once. Sequencing was carried out using blood. These receptors all stem from a man between 18 and 35 years old in good health. Both conserved end residues are part of each CDR3.

V gene	J gene	CDR3 protein
TRBV12-3/TRBV12-4	TRBJ2-1	CAIRRSGYNEQFF
TRBV29-1	TRBJ1-1	CSVDENTEAFF
TRBV29-1	TRBJ2-1	CSVETRPSGSDEQFF
TRBV10-3	TRBJ1-4	CAISASEAGVGEKLFF
TRBV3-1	TRBJ2-2	CASSPTGTNTGELFF
TRBV27	TRBJ1-2	CASSVERDYGYTF
TRBV11-2	TRBJ2-3	CASSSFVAGRDAQYF
TRBV27	.	CASSRNRDYEQYF
TRBV5-1	TRBJ1-4	CASSLGQRELFF
TRBV6-2/TRBV6-3	TRBJ1-2	CASSWTGAHYTF
TRBV4-1	TRBJ1-1	CASSQDPWGNTEAFF
TRBV6-2/TRBV6-3	TRBJ2-5	CASSYGVTGPLQETQYF
TRBV28	TRBJ1-4	CASSQRGARPTNEKLFF
TRBV14	TRBJ2-7	CASSLNLGDPSYEQYF
TRBV20-1	TRBJ1-4	CSASFTGEKLFF
TRBV6-2/TRBV6-3	TRBJ2-3	CASSSGTGGRDTQYF
TRBV6-6	TRBJ1-2	CASSPDIRTNYGYTF
TRBV28	TRBJ2-4	CASRIPRGGLEQYF
TRBV9	TRBJ2-7	CASSVSTSGGFYEQYF
TRBV5-4	TRBJ2-1	CASSLFIVRGNNEQFF
TRBV20-1	TRBJ2-3	CSAPGRGVGTDTQYF
TRBV4-3	TRBJ2-1	CASSQGHWQFF
TRBV6-1	TRBJ2-3	CASQGTFENTQYF
TRBV7-6	.	CASSSQPGQATYEQYF
TRBV9	.	CASSVGQGNYEQYF
TRBV6-5	TRBJ2-5	CASSTLRDRGRETQYF
TRBV5-1	TRBJ2-1	CASSSDRGRPNEQFF
TRBV4-1	TRBJ1-5	CASSQVTGERNQPQHF